This T cell receptor beta chain comes out of a study of cytomegalovirus exposure and HLA in healthy donors. On the study more broadly: Earlier results showed 90 million to 120 million unique TCR beta sequences derived from some 190 million T cells.

Both 60 Vbeta primers and 13 Jbeta primers went into the PCR. The assay was immunoSEQ multiplex PCR, and TCRdb's table has in-frame clones only and misses some. The sample shows about 180,000 clones, 76% of them seen only once. This CDR3 comprises 14 residues. Germline V gene lookup returns CDR1 WSHSY and CDR2 SAAADI. Trimming took off 3 bases at V and 7 bases at J, with 16 bases between the two ends. Sequencing was performed on PBMCs. This receptor was identified in a woman aged 25 to 45 in good health and CMV-seropositive. The chain couples TRBV10-2 to TRBJ2-7, with unresolved D. The DNA of the CDR3 is TGCGCCAGCAGTGAAGAGAGTAGATCGTATGAGCAGTACTTC. Protein sequence: CASSEESRSYEQYF.